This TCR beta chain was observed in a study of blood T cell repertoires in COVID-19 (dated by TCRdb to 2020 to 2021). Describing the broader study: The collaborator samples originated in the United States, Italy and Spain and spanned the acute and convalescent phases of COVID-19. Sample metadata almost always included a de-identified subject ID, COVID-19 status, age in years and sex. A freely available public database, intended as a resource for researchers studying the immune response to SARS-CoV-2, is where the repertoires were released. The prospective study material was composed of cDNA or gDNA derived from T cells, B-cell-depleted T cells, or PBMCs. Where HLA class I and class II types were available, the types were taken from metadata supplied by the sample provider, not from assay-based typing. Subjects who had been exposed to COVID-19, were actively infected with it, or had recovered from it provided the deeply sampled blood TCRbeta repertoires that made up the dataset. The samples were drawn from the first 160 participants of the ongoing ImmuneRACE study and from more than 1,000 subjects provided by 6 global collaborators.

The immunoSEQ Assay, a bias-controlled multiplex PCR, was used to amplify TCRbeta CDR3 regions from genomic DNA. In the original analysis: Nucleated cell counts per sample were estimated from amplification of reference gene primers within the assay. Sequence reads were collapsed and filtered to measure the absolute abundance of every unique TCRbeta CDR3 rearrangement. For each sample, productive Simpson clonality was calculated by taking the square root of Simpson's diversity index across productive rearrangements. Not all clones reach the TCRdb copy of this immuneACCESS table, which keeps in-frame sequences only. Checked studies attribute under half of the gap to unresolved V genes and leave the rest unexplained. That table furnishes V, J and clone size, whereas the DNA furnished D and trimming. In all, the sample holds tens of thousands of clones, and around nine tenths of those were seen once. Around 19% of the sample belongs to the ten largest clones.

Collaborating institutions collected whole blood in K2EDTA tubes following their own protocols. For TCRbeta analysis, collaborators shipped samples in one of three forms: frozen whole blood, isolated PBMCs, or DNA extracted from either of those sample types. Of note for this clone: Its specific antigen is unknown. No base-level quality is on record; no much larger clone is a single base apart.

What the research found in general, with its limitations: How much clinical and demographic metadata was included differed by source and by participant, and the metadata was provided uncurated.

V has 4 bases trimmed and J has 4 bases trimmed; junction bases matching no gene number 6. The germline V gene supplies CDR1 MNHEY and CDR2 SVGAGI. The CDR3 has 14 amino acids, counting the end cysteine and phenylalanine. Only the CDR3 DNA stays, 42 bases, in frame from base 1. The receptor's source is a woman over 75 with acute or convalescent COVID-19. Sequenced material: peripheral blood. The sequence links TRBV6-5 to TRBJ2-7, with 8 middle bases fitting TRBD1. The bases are TGTGCCAGCAGTTTCTCGCAGGGGGCGTACGAGCAGTACTTC. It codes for CASSFSQGAYEQYF.